Following are 20 T cell receptor beta chains from one sample sequenced in a study of glioma-infiltrating T cells after dendritic cell vaccination. Described time point: after dendritic cell vaccination, including at tumor progression/relapse. Only in-frame clones appear in the TCRdb table, and some are missing; sequencing was by immunoSEQ multiplex PCR. The sample contains under 130,000 clones, around 90% of which appear only once. Sequences were derived from blood, sampled after dendritic cell vaccination. The receptors were gathered from a human donor with glioblastoma.

The rearrangement joins TRBV4-1 to TRBJ1-4, with D possibly TRBD1 on 6 matching bases. CDR1 is MGHRA, CDR2 YSYEKL, per germline. Trimming shortened V by 1 base and J by 4 bases, and 13 bases separated the two germline ends. This CDR3 is built from 16 residues. The CDR3 DNA is TGCGCCAGCAGCCAAGGGGGGACATCGTTTAATGAAAAACTGTTTTTT. Translated: CASSQGGTSFNEKLFF.

V and J are TRBV4-1 and TRBJ2-7, with 8 bases matching TRBD1. Losses at the gene ends were 4 bases for V and 0 bases for J; bases not matched to a gene: 5. CDR3 length: 15 residues. CDR1 and CDR2 from the germline V gene are MGHRA and YSYEKL. CDR3 coding DNA: TGCGCCAGCAGCCCGGGACAGGTCCCCTCCTACGAGCAGTACTTC. Amino acid sequence: CASSPGQVPSYEQYF.

The rearrangement joins TRBV5-1 to TRBJ1-3; possible D gene TRBD1, 5 bases. CDR1 and CDR2 (germline): SGHRS, YFSETQ. Trimming cost V 1 base and J 0 bases, with 8 bases left between them. This CDR3 comprises 15 residues. This chain's CDR3 is CASSLTGLSGNTIYF. In DNA form, the CDR3 reads TGCGCCAGCAGCTTGACAGGCCTCTCTGGAAACACCATATATTTT.

This clone has only one observation. The V and J genes are TRBV20-1 and TRBJ2-7; 7 positions agree with TRBD2. This CDR3 has 11 amino acids. Unmatched junction bases numbered 5, after V lost 5 bases and J lost 7 bases. CDR1 and CDR2 from the germline V gene are DFQATT and SNEGSKA (reference sequence). CDR3 protein: CSAHMGGEQYF. CDR3 nucleotides: TGCAGTGCTCATATGGGGGGGGAGCAGTACTTC.

The chain employs TRBV18 and TRBJ1-2, with D perhaps TRBD1 (5 bases). In germline, CDR1 is KGHSH, CDR2 LQKENI. The CDR3 length is 14 residues. Trimming took 1 base from V and 2 from J, leaving 8 bases between them. CDR3 sequence: CASSPQGPNYGYTF. DNA of the CDR3: TGTGCCAGCTCACCACAGGGGCCGAACTATGGCTACACCTTC.

The chain joins TRBV9 to TRBJ1-1, with D hard to call. The V gene's germline CDR1 is SGDLS and CDR2 YYNGEE. CDR3 size: 14 residues. V shed 0 bases and J shed 4 bases, with 10 bases lying between them. The CDR3 DNA sequence: TGTGCCAGCAGCGTAGGCCCCGGAGGCACTGAAGCTTTCTTT. It specifies CASSVGPGGTEAFF. The variable domain in full, completed from reference TRBV9 and TRBJ1-1, reads DSGVTQTPKHLITATGQRVTLRCSPRSGDLSVYWYQQSLDQGLQFLIQYYNGEERAKGNILERFSAQQFPDLHSELNLSSLELGDSALYFCASSVGPGGTEAFFGQGTRLTVV.

This sequence joins TRBV30 and TRBJ2-3; TRBD2 aligns across 12 bases. V was pared by 5 bases and J by 9 bases, with 9 bases of the junction left unmatched. CDR1 and CDR2 from the germline V gene are GTSNPN and SVGIG (reference sequence). CDR3 length: 14 residues. The CDR3 DNA reads as TGTGCCTGGGAACTAGCGGGAGGAGGGACGACGCAGTATTTT. Its translation is CAWELAGGGTTQYF.

This clone was picked up one time. The chain recombines TRBV7-8 with TRBJ2-2; D might be TRBD2 (6 bases). The CDR3 length is 14 residues. The germline CDR1 and CDR2 sequences are SGHVS and FQNEAQ. V was clipped by 3 bases and J by 3 bases, with 8 bases between them. The DNA for the CDR3 is TGTGCCAGCAGCTTCGAGCGGGACACCGGGGAGCTGTTTTTT. It translates to CASSFERDTGELFF.

The V call is TRBV30, the J call TRBJ1-2; no clear D. V was pared by 4 bases and J by 0 bases, with 9 bases between. Germline V gene lookup returns CDR1 GTSNPN and CDR2 SVGIG (reference sequence). The length of the CDR3 is 13 residues. The DNA of the CDR3 is TGTGCCTGGAATCTTAATACTAACTATGGCTACACCTTC. Encoded protein: CAWNLNTNYGYTF.

The chain has TRBV25-1 and TRBJ2-7; D uncertain. Germline V gives CDR1 MGHDK, CDR2 SYGVNS. Trimming took 3 bases from V and 3 from J, leaving 3 bases between them. CDR3 length: 11 amino acids. CDR3 sequence: CASSDSYEQYF. CDR3 DNA: TGTGCCAGCAGTGACAGCTACGAGCAGTACTTC.

This clone appeared a few times. V is TRBV13 and J is TRBJ1-2, with 8 bases matching TRBD1. CDR1 and CDR2 (germline): PRHDT, FYEKMQ (reference sequence). The V segment lost 1 base and the J segment 7 bases; nucleotides outside the gene matches: 11. This CDR3 is built from 16 residues. The DNA of the CDR3 is TGTGCCAGCAGCTTAGCGGTCGGCAGGGGGCAGATTGGCTACACCTTC. This encodes CASSLAVGRGQIGYTF. Complete variable domain (other parts from reference TRBV13 and TRBJ1-2): AAGVIQSPRHLIKEKRETATLKCYPIPRHDTVYWYQQGPGQDPQFLISFYEKMQSDKGSIPDRFSAQQFSDYHSELNMSSLELGDSALYFCASSLAVGRGQIGYTFGSGTRLTVV.

The count of this clone is one. The gene calls are TRBV5-1 and TRBJ2-7, with 9 bases that match TRBD1. Germline CDR1 reads SGHRS; CDR2 reads YFSETQ. The CDR3 length is 15 residues. The junction had 2 bases not matched to a gene; V was cut back by 0 bases and J by 1 base. CDR3 in DNA: TGCGCCAGCAGCTTGGTTGGACAGGGGTCCTACGAGCAGTACTTC. Translating it yields CASSLVGQGSYEQYF.

The chain combines TRBV5-1 with TRBJ2-1; 15 bases are a match to TRBD2. V lost 0 bases, J lost 6 bases, and 7 bases stayed unmatched. CDR1 and CDR2 from the germline V gene are SGHRS and YFSETQ. The CDR3 runs 18 residues. CDR3 amino acids: CASSLVGLAGGPFNEQFF. CDR3 DNA: TGCGCCAGCAGCTTGGTAGGACTAGCGGGAGGGCCGTTCAATGAGCAGTTCTTC.

The gene calls are TRBV30 and TRBJ2-6; D is possibly TRBD1 (5 bases). There are 16 residues in the CDR3. Germline V gives CDR1 GTSNPN, CDR2 SVGIG (reference sequence). V lost 3 bases and J lost 3, with 15 bases in between. The CDR3 sequence: CAWRGLQVGGANVLTF. DNA of the CDR3: TGTGCCTGGAGGGGGCTGCAGGTTGGTGGGGCCAACGTCCTGACTTTC.

With respect to this clone: Germline and junction disagree at one end, which may indicate a read error. Other DNA sequences in this specimen translate into the identical CDR3. The chain couples TRBV6-5 to TRBJ1-6; D perhaps matches TRBD1 (6 bases). The CDR3 has 15 amino acids. CDR1 is MNHEY, CDR2 SVGAGI, per germline. The CDR3 loop reads CASRLSWDNNAPLHF. CDR3 in DNA: TGTGCCAGCAGGCTCTCTTGGGACAATAATGCACCCCTCCACTTT.

The V call is TRBV5-5, the J call TRBJ2-7; D ambiguous. The CDR3 runs to 17 residues. Germline lookup yields CDR1 SGHKS and CDR2 YYEKEE (reference sequence). The ends were cut back, 4 bases at V and 0 bases at J, with 20 bases in the middle. The CDR3 DNA follows: TGTGCCAGCAGCCCCTTTTCTTCTGCCGAGCTCTCCTACGAGCAGTACTTC. It encodes CASSPFSSAELSYEQYF.

This chain connects TRBV25-1 to TRBJ1-6; D gene ambiguous. Germline V CDR1 and CDR2: MGHDK, SYGVNS. The CDR3 totals 14 residues. The V gene lost 6 bases and the J gene lost 10 bases, with 16 bases spanning the gap. This CDR3 reads CASSVTGRASPLHF. CDR3 nucleotide sequence: TGTGCCAGCAGCGTTACCGGGCGGGCCTCACCCCTCCACTTT. The whole variable domain, filled in from reference TRBV25-1 and TRBJ1-6, reads EADIYQTPRYLVIGTGKKITLECSQTMGHDKMYWYQQDPGMELHLIHYSYGVNSTEKGDLSSESTVSRIRTEHFPLTLESARPSHTSQYLCASSVTGRASPLHFGNGTRLTVT.

The chain recombines TRBV27 with TRBJ2-1; TRBD2 matches at 7 bases. Germline CDR1 and CDR2: MNHEY and SMNVEV (reference sequence). The CDR3 is 17 amino acids. The trim removed 8 bases at V and 0 bases at J, leaving 13 bases unmatched. CDR3: CASGRRLAKSSYNEQFF. The CDR3 nucleotides are TGTGCCAGCGGGAGACGACTAGCCAAAAGCTCCTACAATGAGCAGTTCTTC.

The chain joins TRBV6-6 to TRBJ2-5, with 11 bases fitting TRBD1. The length of the CDR3 is 15 residues. CDR1 is MNHNY and CDR2 is SVGAGI in the germline V gene (reference sequence). With V trimmed by 4 bases and J by 5 bases, 6 bases remained unmatched. The CDR3 DNA reads TGTGCCAGCAGTTCCGGGACAGGGGGTTGGGAGACCCAGTACTTC. Protein product: CASSSGTGGWETQYF.

The V call is TRBV7-2, the J call TRBJ2-1, with D perhaps TRBD1 (5 bases). V gave up 1 base and J gave up 0 bases, with 7 bases separating them. This CDR3 is built from 15 residues. In germline, CDR1 is SGHTA, CDR2 FQGNSA. The CDR3 DNA is TGTGCCAGCAGCTTAGGGGGCCGCTCCTACAATGAGCAGTTCTTC. It codes for CASSLGGRSYNEQFF.